This T cell receptor beta chain emerged from a study of T cell responses to AZD1222 COVID-19 vaccine. Study findings and constraints: Spike as a whole was targeted by vaccine-associated CD4 TCRs, dominant at 160-218 and 743-854. Of spike-specific TCRs, nearly half reportedly target regions left unmutated in variants. The number of AZD1222 recipients seropositive at baseline was only 5 to 7.

TCRdb's copy holds only in-frame clones and misses some; the assay was immunoSEQ multiplex PCR. The sample has some 110,000 clones; about 90% are singletons. On this clone itself: Its antigen is still unknown.

The CDR3 runs 14 residues. From germline, CDR1 is MDHEN and CDR2 SYDVKM. V was trimmed by 6 bases and J by 5 bases, leaving 14 bases between them. The sequence was collected from an adult in good health. This sample comprised peripheral blood, obtained on day 0 of AZD1222 vaccination. The chain carries TRBV28 and TRBJ1-3; D is undetermined. CDR3 sequence reads: CASSFTDARNTIYF. The CDR3 bases are TGTGCCAGCAGCTTCACAGACGCAAGAAACACCATATATTTT.